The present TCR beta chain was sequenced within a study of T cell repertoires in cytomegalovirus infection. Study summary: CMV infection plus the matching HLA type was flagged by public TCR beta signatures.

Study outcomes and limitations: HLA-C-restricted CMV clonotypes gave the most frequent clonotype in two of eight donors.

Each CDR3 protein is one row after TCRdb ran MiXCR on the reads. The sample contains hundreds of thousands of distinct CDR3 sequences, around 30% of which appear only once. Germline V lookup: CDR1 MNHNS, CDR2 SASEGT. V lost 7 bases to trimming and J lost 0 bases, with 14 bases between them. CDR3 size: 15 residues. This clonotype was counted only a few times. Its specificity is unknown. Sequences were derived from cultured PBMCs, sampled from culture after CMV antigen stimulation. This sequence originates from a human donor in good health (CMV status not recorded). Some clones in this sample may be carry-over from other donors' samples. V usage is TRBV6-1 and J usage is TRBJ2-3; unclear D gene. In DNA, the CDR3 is TGTGCCAGCACCACGCCCTTCGGGAGCACAGATACGCAGTATTTT. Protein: CASTTPFGSTDTQYF.